A single sample is the source of the 20 T cell receptor beta chains below, sequenced in a study of shared clonotypes between healthy human individuals. The data were produced by immunoSEQ multiplex PCR, yet TCRdb's version contains in-frame clones alone and is incomplete. The repertoire holds some 2 million clones, with about 95% as singletons. Only CD45RO-negative cells positively selected for CCR7 counted as naive CD8 cells, so terminally differentiated effector memory CD45RA+ cells were excluded. Material: naive CD8+ T cells sorted from blood. Every receptor here comes from a young man in good health.

As DNA, the CDR3 is TGTGCCAGCAGCTGGGACAAAGGCTACACCTTC. Translated: CASSWDKGYTF. The chain is built from TRBV5-6 and TRBJ1-2, with D maybe TRBD1 (6 bases). This CDR3 has 11 amino acids. The germline V and J ends were trimmed by 3 bases and 8 bases, with 8 bases remaining between them. Germline V gene lookup returns CDR1 SGHDT and CDR2 YYEEEE.

The V gene is TRBV5-4, the J gene TRBJ2-2; maybe TRBD2 (6 bases). Germline V gene data show CDR1 as SGHNT and CDR2 as YYREEE (reference sequence). The CDR3 consists of 14 residues. Trimming stripped 3 bases from V and 5 bases from J, with 11 bases between. The CDR3 spells CASSYDLATGELFF. The CDR3 bases are TGTGCCAGCAGCTACGACCTAGCGACCGGGGAGCTGTTTTTT.

This clone was seen once. The chain uses TRBV12-1 and TRBJ2-1; TRBD1, the D gene given by the table, was not confirmed from the DNA. TRBV12-1 is listed as a pseudogene. The length of the CDR3 is 15 residues. CDR3 DNA sequence: TGTGCCAGCAGCTTGACCGGGACACCCTACAATGAGCAGTTCTTC. It codes for CASSLTGTPYNEQFF.

The chain is built from TRBV27 and TRBJ2-2; no firm D call. The germline CDR1 and CDR2 sequences are MNHEY and SMNVEV (reference sequence). The CDR3 loop spans 12 amino acids. Trimming pared 6 bases from V and 3 bases from J, leaving 5 bases between. CDR3 bases: TGTGCCAGCAGGGATTACACCGGGGAGCTGTTTTTT. As protein: CASRDYTGELFF.

For this clone: This sample includes further DNA sequences coding for the same CDR3. The CDR3 bases are TGCGCCAGCAGCCCGGGACGGTCCTCCTACGAGCAGTACTTC. Translating it yields CASSPGRSSYEQYF. The chain couples TRBV4-1 to TRBJ2-7; possibly TRBD1 or TRBD2 for D (5 bases each). Germline CDR1 reads MGHRA; CDR2 reads YSYEKL. V was trimmed by 4 bases and J by 0 bases, leaving 10 bases between them. This CDR3 contains 14 residues.

The J gene is TRBJ2-7, the V gene TRBV4-3; 9 bases align to TRBD2. This CDR3 spans 20 amino acids. With V trimmed by 0 bases and J by 2 bases, 17 bases remained unmatched. Germline V gene sequence: CDR1 LGHNA, CDR2 YSLEER. CDR3 DNA: TGCGCCAGCAGCCAAGATCTCTTTCCGGAGATAGCGGGAGATACCTACGAGCAGTACTTC. Translating it yields CASSQDLFPEIAGDTYEQYF.

The chain joins TRBV6-5 to TRBJ2-7, with a possible D match to TRBD1 (6 bases). Deletions cut 2 bases from V and 3 bases from J, with 11 bases between. This CDR3 has 14 residues. From germline, CDR1 is MNHEY and CDR2 SVGAGI. CDR3 loop: CASSYGDTVYEQYF. Written as DNA, the CDR3 is TGTGCCAGCAGTTACGGGGACACGGTCTACGAGCAGTACTTC.

This sequence joins TRBV28 and TRBJ2-1; tentatively, D is TRBD1 (6 bases). V lost 3 bases to trimming and J lost 0 bases, with 9 bases between them. The CDR3 runs to 15 residues. Germline CDR1 is MDHEN and CDR2 is SYDVKM. The CDR3 nucleotides read TGTGCCAGCAGTTTGGACAGCCTCTCCTACAATGAGCAGTTCTTC. Protein product: CASSLDSLSYNEQFF.

On this clone: This sample includes further DNA sequences coding for the same CDR3. V gene TRBV27 combines with J gene TRBJ2-5; 8 bases are shared with TRBD2. Losses at the gene ends were 2 bases for V and 5 bases for J; bases not matched to a gene: 4. Looked up from germline, CDR1 is MNHEY and CDR2 is SMNVEV (reference sequence). This CDR3 region has 14 residues. In DNA, the CDR3 is TGTGCCAGCAGTTTAACTAGCGGCCTGGAGACCCAGTACTTC. Translating gives CASSLTSGLETQYF.

This chain joins TRBV13 and TRBJ2-3; perhaps D is TRBD1 or TRBD2 (7 bases each). Germline V gives CDR1 PRHDT, CDR2 FYEKMQ (reference sequence). V shed 1 base and J shed 12 bases, with 17 bases lying between them. The CDR3 length is 14 residues. This CDR3 reads CASSLESTGEGQYF. CDR3 in DNA: TGTGCCAGCAGCTTAGAATCCACAGGGGAGGGCCAGTATTTT.

J is TRBJ2-1 and V is TRBV7-6; TRBD1 agrees at 9 bases. The germline V gene encodes CDR1 SGHVS and CDR2 FNYEAQ. The J segment lost 4 bases and the V segment lost 5 bases, leaving 6 bases of the junction unmatched. The CDR3 runs 15 residues. CDR3 loop: CASSAGTGPYNEQFF. The CDR3 nucleotides read TGTGCCAGCAGCGCCGGGACAGGGCCTTACAATGAGCAGTTCTTC.

This clone was counted once. This chain joins TRBV6-5 and TRBJ2-2, with D perhaps matching TRBD1 (5 bases). In germline, CDR1 is MNHEY, CDR2 SVGAGI. The CDR3 contains 14 residues. The germline V and J ends were trimmed by 5 bases and 6 bases, with 13 bases remaining between them. The CDR3 region has the DNA TGTGCCAGCAGTCGAGGCAGGGCGGCCGGGGAGCTGTTTTTT. Translating it yields CASSRGRAAGELFF.

The V gene is TRBV5-6, the J gene TRBJ2-7; no reliable D call. V lost 4 bases to trimming and J lost 3 bases, with 14 bases between them. The CDR3 runs 14 residues. Germline V gives CDR1 SGHDT, CDR2 YYEEEE. The CDR3 sequence is CASSPLTWNYEQYF. The CDR3 nucleotides read TGTGCCAGCAGCCCACTTACATGGAACTACGAGCAGTACTTC.

With regard to this clone: Other DNA sequences in this specimen translate into the identical CDR3. This chain joins TRBV7-6 and TRBJ2-2; TRBD2 aligns across 10 bases. CDR1 and CDR2 from the germline V gene are SGHVS and FNYEAQ. The CDR3 has 16 amino acids. The ends lost 5 bases at V and 2 bases at J; junction bases unmatched: 5. CDR3 coding DNA: TGTGCCAGCAGCCCGAGACTAGCGGGTAACACCGGGGAGCTGTTTTTT. This codes for CASSPRLAGNTGELFF.

The chain joins TRBV6-1 to TRBJ2-5; D is tentatively TRBD1 or TRBD2 (6 bases each). The V and J ends lost 9 bases and 5 bases respectively, with 16 bases between them. The CDR3 runs to 13 residues. CDR1 is MNHNS, CDR2 SASEGT, per germline. Here the CDR3 DNA reads TGTGCCAGTAGGGGGGCGCGTACGGAGACCCAGTACTTC. Its translation is CASRGARTETQYF.

On this clone itself: The junction departs from germline at one end; a sequencing error may be responsible. The V gene is TRBV13, the J gene TRBJ2-7; possibly TRBD1 or TRBD2 for D (5 bases each). Germline CDR1 PRHDT, CDR2 FYEKMQ (reference sequence). The CDR3 has 15 amino acids. The DNA for the CDR3 is TGTGCCAGCAGCTTCGGTAACGGGGACGTTTTCGGCCGGGACTTC. Protein: CASSFGNGDVFGRDF.

As concerns this clone: A much larger clone differs from this one at a single base, so this may be a read error. Within the sample, other DNA sequences also encode this same CDR3. The chain links TRBV7-9 to TRBJ2-7, with no clear D. This CDR3 is 12 amino acids long. Trimming took off 1 base at V and 3 bases at J, with 4 bases between the two ends. Germline CDR1 SEHNR, CDR2 FQNEAQ (reference sequence). As DNA, the CDR3 is TGTGCCAGCAGCTTAGAGGTCTACGAGCAGTACTTC. It is translated as CASSLEVYEQYF.

Comment on this clone: Distinct nucleotide sequences in the sample also encode this CDR3. The rearrangement joins TRBV27 to TRBJ1-1; no clear D gene. The germline V gene has CDR1 MNHEY and CDR2 SMNVEV (reference sequence). The V end was cut by 4 bases, the J end by 0 bases, with 6 bases between. This CDR3 contains 13 residues. CDR3 in DNA: TGTGCCAGCAGTTCTGGTATGAACACTGAAGCTTTCTTT. Residues: CASSSGMNTEAFF.

The J gene is TRBJ2-4, the V gene TRBV6-5, with D perhaps matching TRBD2 (6 bases). Germline V gives CDR1 MNHEY, CDR2 SVGAGI. Trimming cost V 4 bases and J 8 bases, with 12 bases left between them. The CDR3 sequence is 13 residues long. The CDR3 DNA reads as TGTGCCAGCAGTTCCATTTGGGGGGACATTCAGTACTTC. This sequence encodes CASSSIWGDIQYF.

The chain carries TRBV4-1 and TRBJ2-4; D not resolved. The CDR3 runs to 13 residues. Per germline, CDR1 MGHRA and CDR2 YSYEKL. V gave up 0 bases and J gave up 10 bases, with 10 bases separating them. The CDR3 region is CASSQDPDQIQYF. In DNA form, the CDR3 reads TGCGCCAGCAGCCAAGATCCGGATCAAATTCAGTACTTC.